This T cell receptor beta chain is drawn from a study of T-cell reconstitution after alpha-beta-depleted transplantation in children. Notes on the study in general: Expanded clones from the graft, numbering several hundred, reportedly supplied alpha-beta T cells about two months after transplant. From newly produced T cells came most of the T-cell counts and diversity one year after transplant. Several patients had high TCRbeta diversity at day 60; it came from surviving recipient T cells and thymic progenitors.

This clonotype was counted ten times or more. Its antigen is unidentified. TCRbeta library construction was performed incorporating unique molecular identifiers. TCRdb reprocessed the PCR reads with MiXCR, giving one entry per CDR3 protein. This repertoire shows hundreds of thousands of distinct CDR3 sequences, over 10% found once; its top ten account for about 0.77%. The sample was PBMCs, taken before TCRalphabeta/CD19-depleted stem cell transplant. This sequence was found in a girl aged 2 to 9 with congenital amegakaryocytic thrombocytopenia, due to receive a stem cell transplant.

CDR3 protein: CSVSGLAGAETQYF. The CDR3 coding sequence is TGCAGCGTTAGCGGACTAGCGGGAGCAGAGACCCAGTACTTC. The chain is built from TRBV29-1 and TRBJ2-5; the match to TRBD2 covers 13 bases. The germline V gene encodes CDR1 SQVTM and CDR2 ANQGSEA. The CDR3 length is 14 residues. J lost 4 bases, V lost 5 bases, and 4 bases had no gene match.